The next 2 T cell receptor beta chains were all read from a single sample in a study of blood T cell repertoires in COVID-19. The method was immunoSEQ multiplex PCR; TCRdb's version includes in-frame clones alone and lacks a portion of them. This table has around 200,000 clones, 75% to 90% appearing once. Sample: PBMCs or T cells enriched from blood (not recorded which). The receptors stem from a woman aged 25 to 39 who had been exposed to COVID-19.

The chain uses TRBV3-1 (or the pseudogene TRBV3-2) and TRBJ2-7; weak D call: TRBD1 (5 bases). The germline gives CDR1 LGHDT, CDR2 YNNKEL (reference sequence). This CDR3 has 12 residues. V dropped 7 bases and J dropped 6 bases, with 13 bases sitting between them. The CDR3 region is CASTSSRGEQYF. The CDR3 region has the DNA TGTGCCAGCACCTCAAGTAGGGGCGAGCAGTACTTC.

The chain carries TRBV6-6 and TRBJ2-1; TRBD1 is a possible D gene (6 bases). This CDR3 spans 15 amino acids. V was cut by 0 bases and J by 3 bases, with 9 bases left in between. Germline V lookup: CDR1 MNHNY, CDR2 SVGAGI (reference sequence). The DNA of the CDR3 is TGTGCCAGCAGTTACTCGGGGGCGGACTACAATGAGCAGTTCTTC. The encoded protein is CASSYSGADYNEQFF.